The TCR beta chain described here comes from a study of T cell responses to AZD1222 COVID-19 vaccine. Deletions cut 3 bases from V and 2 bases from J, with 8 bases between. Per the germline V gene, CDR1 is ENHRY and CDR2 is SYGVKD. There are 14 residues in the CDR3. As for this clone: Antigen: not known.

Study-wide results and limits: The study reported that nearly half of spike-specific TCRs target unmutated variant regions.

Clones were read by immunoSEQ multiplex PCR, and TCRdb kept only the in-frame ones, dropping some. In the table there are 150,000 to 200,000 clones, roughly 91% of which are singletons. V usage is TRBV10-3 and J usage is TRBJ1-3; D may be TRBD1 (5 bases). Sequenced material: peripheral blood, taken 28 days after the second AZD1222 dose. This receptor was identified in an adult who received the AZD1222 COVID-19 vaccine. CDR3 sequence: CAISERGAGNTIYF. CDR3 sequence (DNA): TGTGCCATCAGTGAAAGAGGGGCTGGAAACACCATATATTTT.